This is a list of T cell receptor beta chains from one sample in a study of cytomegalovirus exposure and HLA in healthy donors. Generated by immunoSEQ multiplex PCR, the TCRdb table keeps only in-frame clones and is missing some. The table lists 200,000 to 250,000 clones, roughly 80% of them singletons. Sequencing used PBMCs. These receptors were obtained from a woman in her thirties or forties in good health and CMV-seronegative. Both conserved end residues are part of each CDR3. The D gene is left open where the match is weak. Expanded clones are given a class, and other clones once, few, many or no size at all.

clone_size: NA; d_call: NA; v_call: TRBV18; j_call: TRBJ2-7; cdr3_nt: TGTGCCAGCTCACCACCGGCAACCTACGAGCAGTACTTC; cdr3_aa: CASSPPATYEQYF
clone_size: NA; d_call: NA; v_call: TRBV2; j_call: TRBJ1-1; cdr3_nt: TGTGCCAGCAGTCTTCGCAGGGCGATGAACACTGAAGCTTTCTTT; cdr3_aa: CASSLRRAMNTEAFF
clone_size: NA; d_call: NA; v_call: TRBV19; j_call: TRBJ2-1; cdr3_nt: TGTGCCGCGGCGATAGCGGTAACCTACAATGAGCAGTTCTTC; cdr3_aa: CAAAIAVTYNEQFF
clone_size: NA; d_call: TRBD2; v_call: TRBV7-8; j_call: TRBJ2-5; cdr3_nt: TGTGCCAGCAGGGGGGGACTAGCGGCCCAAGAGACCCAGTACTTC; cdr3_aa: CASRGGLAAQETQYF
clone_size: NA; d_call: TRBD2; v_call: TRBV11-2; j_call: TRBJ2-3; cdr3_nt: TGTGCCAGCAGCCTGACGTTAGCGGGTCACACAGATACGCAGTATTTT; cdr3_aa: CASSLTLAGHTDTQYF
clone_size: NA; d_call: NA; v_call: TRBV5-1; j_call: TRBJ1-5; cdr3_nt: TGCGCCAGCAGCTTGTCAGGGGAGAGCAATCAGCCCCAGCATTTT; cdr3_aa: CASSLSGESNQPQHF
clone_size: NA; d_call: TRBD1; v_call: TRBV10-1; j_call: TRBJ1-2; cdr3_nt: TGCGCCAGCAGTACGGTGAGGGGGCATTATGGCTACACCTTC; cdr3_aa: CASSTVRGHYGYTF
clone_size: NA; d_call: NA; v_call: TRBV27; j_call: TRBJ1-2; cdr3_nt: TGTGCCAGCAGCCCTGCGACTAACTATGGCTACACCTTC; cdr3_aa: CASSPATNYGYTF
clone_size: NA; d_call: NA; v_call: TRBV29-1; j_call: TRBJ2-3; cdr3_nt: TGCAGCGTTGTCCGGGGAAGCACAGATACGCAGTATTTT; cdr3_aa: CSVVRGSTDTQYF
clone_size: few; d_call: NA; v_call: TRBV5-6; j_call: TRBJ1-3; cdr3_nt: TGTGCCAGCAGCTTAAGGAGTAACACCATATATTTT; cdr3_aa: CASSLRSNTIYF
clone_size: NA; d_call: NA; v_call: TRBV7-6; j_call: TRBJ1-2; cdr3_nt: TGTGCCAGCAGCTTACAGGGGCTCTATGGCTACACCTTC; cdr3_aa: CASSLQGLYGYTF
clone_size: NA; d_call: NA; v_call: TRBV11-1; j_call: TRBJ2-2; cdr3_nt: TGTGCCAGCAGCTGGGGTAGGGGTACGTCCGGGGAGCTGTTTTTT; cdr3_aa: CASSWGRGTSGELFF